This is a list of T cell receptor beta chains from one sample in a study of T-cell memory formation after mild COVID-19. Each CDR3 protein is one row after TCRdb ran MiXCR on the 5' RACE reads. Of under 300,000 distinct CDR3 sequences listed, roughly 8.2% are singletons. Sequenced sample: PBMCs or a T cell subset sorted from them (not recorded which). The receptors come from a man in his late teens or twenties who had mild COVID-19 (a few samples of this study predate the infection). Cell type and time point are not known. CDR3s include the opening cysteine and the closing phenylalanine or tryptophan. The D gene is left open where the match is weak. Not all rows give a size; the values are once, few, many and, for expanded clones, a class.

-	TRBJ1-1	-	TRBV7-9	TGTGCCAGCAGCTTAGACCCTACCACTGAAGCTTTCTTT	CASSLDPTTEAFF
few	TRBJ1-5	-	TRBV7-9	TGTGCCAGCAGTGGGGCGGGGGGCGCTCAGCCCCAGCATTTT	CASSGAGGAQPQHF
few	TRBJ1-2	-	TRBV20-1	TGCAGTGCCTTCCCCCGGGACACCTATGGCTACACCTTC	CSAFPRDTYGYTF
few	TRBJ2-1	TRBD2	TRBV20-1	TGCAGTGCTAGAAGTACTAGCGGACCGAGGAATGAGCAGTTCTTC	CSARSTSGPRNEQFF
-	TRBJ2-1	TRBD2	TRBV6-2/TRBV6-3	TGTGCCAGCAGTTACCGGACTAGCGGGGGCGTGTCCTACAATGAGCAGTTCTTC	CASSYRTSGGVSYNEQFF
many	TRBJ1-1	-	TRBV12-3/TRBV12-4	TGTGCCAGCAGTAGACAGATGAACACTGAAGCTTTCTTT	CASSRQMNTEAFF
-	TRBJ2-1	-	TRBV5-1	TGCGCCAGCAGCGTGGACAGCTCCTACAATGAGCAGTTCTTC	CASSVDSSYNEQFF
-	TRBJ2-7	-	TRBV4-2	TGTGCCAGCAGCCAAGTTGATGGCCCGCCGGGGTACGAGCAGTACTTC	CASSQVDGPPGYEQYF
few	TRBJ2-2	-	TRBV6-5	TGTGCCAGCAGTTACGGGAAATTGCAGGGTGGAACCAACGGGGAGCTGTTTTTT	CASSYGKLQGGTNGELFF
few	TRBJ2-1	TRBD2	TRBV12-3/TRBV12-4	TGTGCCAGCATCCACCGACTAGCGGGGGGGAGCTCCTACAATGAGCAGTTCTTC	CASIHRLAGGSSYNEQFF
few	TRBJ2-7	-	TRBV12-3/TRBV12-4	TGTGCCAGCAGTTTTGGGCAGGGGGGGAGCGAGCAGTACTTC	CASSFGQGGSEQYF
-	TRBJ2-1	TRBD1	TRBV18	TGTGCCAGCTCACCACCTCCGGGACAGGGGATTCATGAGCAGTTCTTC	CASSPPPGQGIHEQFF
medium-sized	TRBJ2-1	TRBD1	TRBV9	TGTGCCAGCAGCGTAGGGACAGGAAGGAATGAGCAGTTCTTC	CASSVGTGRNEQFF
-	TRBJ2-5	TRBD2	TRBV6-2/TRBV6-3	TGTGCCAGCAGCGTTAGCGGGGGGGCGATGACCCAGTACTTC	CASSVSGGAMTQYF
few	TRBJ2-7	-	TRBV23-1	TGCGCCAGCAGTCCTCAGGGGCCAGGGTACGAGCAGTACTTC	CASSPQGPGYEQYF
few	TRBJ2-1	TRBD1	TRBV3-1	TGTGCCAGCAGCCGCCTAGGAGGGCAGGGGGCAGGGAATGAGCAGTTCTTC	CASSRLGGQGAGNEQFF
few	TRBJ2-5	TRBD1	TRBV9	TGTGCCAGCAGCGTCCAGGGGGCTAGCGAGTCGGAGACCCAGTACTTC	CASSVQGASESETQYF
few	TRBJ1-1	-	TRBV7-2	TGTGCCAGCAGCTTAGTCCCAGATGAAGCTTTCTTT	CASSLVPDEAFF
-	TRBJ2-5	-	TRBV10-3	TGTGCCATCAGTGAGATCCCTAAAGAGACCCAGTACTTC	CAISEIPKETQYF
-	TRBJ2-3	TRBD1	TRBV7-9	TGTGCCAGCAGCCCTTACAGGGGTAACACAGATACGCAGTATTTT	CASSPYRGNTDTQYF
few	TRBJ2-1	TRBD2	TRBV20-1	TGCAGTGCTAGAGATTCGGGGGGGACCGGAAATGAGCAGTTCTTC	CSARDSGGTGNEQFF
-	TRBJ2-5	-	TRBV5-5	TGTGCCAGCAGCTTGGAACGGCACCAAGAGACCCAGTACTTC	CASSLERHQETQYF
few	TRBJ2-7	TRBD1	TRBV19	TGTGCCAGGGGGGACAGGGAGTCCCACTACGAGCAGTACTTC	CARGDRESHYEQYF
-	TRBJ1-3	-	TRBV5-6	TGTGCCAGCAACGGGGTCCTTTCGGGAAACACCATATATTTT	CASNGVLSGNTIYF
-	TRBJ1-2	-	TRBV6-5	TGTGCCAGCAGGCCGACAGTAGGGTATGGCTACACCTTC	CASRPTVGYGYTF
few	TRBJ1-1	-	TRBV29-1	TGCAGCGGGAGGACGGGGAACACTGAAGCTTTCTTT	CSGRTGNTEAFF
once	TRBJ1-5	TRBD1	TRBV4-1	TGCGCCAGCAGCCAACCGAGACAGGGACGCAATCAGCCCCAGCATTTT	CASSQPRQGRNQPQHF
-	TRBJ2-1	-	TRBV28	TGTGCCAGCCATACCCGCAATGAGCAGTTCTTC	CASHTRNEQFF
-	TRBJ2-2	TRBD1	TRBV5-1	TGCGCCAGCACCGGGTCCGGACAGGGGGCAAGCACCGGGGAGCTGTTTTTT	CASTGSGQGASTGELFF
few	TRBJ1-5	-	TRBV6-2/TRBV6-3	TGTGCCAGCAGGGCTGGGGGTCGTGGACAGCCCCAGCATTTT	CASRAGGRGQPQHF
few	TRBJ2-3	TRBD1	TRBV24-1	TGTGCCACCAGTGATCCCGGACAGGCTAGCACAGATACGCAGTATTTT	CATSDPGQASTDTQYF
many	TRBJ2-2	-	TRBV5-1	TGCGCCAGCAGCTTGGCCGCTAGGGTAACCATCGCGAACACCGGGGAGCTGTTTTTT	CASSLAARVTIANTGELFF
-	TRBJ2-3	-	TRBV7-2	TGTGCCAGCATCTACGGACTGAGCACAGATACGCAGTATTTT	CASIYGLSTDTQYF